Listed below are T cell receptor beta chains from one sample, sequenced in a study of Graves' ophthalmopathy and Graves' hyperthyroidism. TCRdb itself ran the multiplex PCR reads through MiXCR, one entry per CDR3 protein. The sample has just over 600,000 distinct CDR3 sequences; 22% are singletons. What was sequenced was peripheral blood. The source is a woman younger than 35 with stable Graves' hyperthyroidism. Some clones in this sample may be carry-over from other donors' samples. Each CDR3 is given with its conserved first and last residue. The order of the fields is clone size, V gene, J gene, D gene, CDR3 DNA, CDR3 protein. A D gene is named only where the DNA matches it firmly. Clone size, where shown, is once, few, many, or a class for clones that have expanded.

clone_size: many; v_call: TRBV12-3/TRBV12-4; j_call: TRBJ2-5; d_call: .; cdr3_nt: TGTGCCAGCAGTTTGGGATCGACACCCGGGGGCGAGTGGACCCAGTACTTC; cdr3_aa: CASSLGSTPGGEWTQYF
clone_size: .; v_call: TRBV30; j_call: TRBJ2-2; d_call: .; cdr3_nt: TGTGCCTGGACCCCTAGGGCCGGGGAGCTGTTTTTT; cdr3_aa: CAWTPRAGELFF
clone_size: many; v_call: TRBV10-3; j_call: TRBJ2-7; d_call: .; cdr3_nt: TGTGCCATCAGTGGCGGTACAGGGCTCTACGAGCAGTACTTC; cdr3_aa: CAISGGTGLYEQYF
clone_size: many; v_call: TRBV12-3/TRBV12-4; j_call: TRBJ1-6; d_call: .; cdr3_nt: TGTGCCAGCAACTTCGGGGGGGTTAGTTCACCCCTCCACTTT; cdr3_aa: CASNFGGVSSPLHF
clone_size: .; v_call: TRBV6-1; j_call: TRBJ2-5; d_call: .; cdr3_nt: TGTGCCAGCAGTGATCTGCTATTTGAAGAGACCCAGTACTTC; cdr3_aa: CASSDLLFEETQYF
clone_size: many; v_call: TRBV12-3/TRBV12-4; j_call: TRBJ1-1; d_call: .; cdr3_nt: TGTGCCAGCCGCAGCGGGACGGTGAACACTGAAGCTTTCTTT; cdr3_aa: CASRSGTVNTEAFF
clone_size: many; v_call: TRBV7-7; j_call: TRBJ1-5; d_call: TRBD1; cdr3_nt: TGTGCTAGCAGCTCCGGGACAGGGGGAGGCAATCAGCCCCAGCATTTT; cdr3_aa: CASSSGTGGGNQPQHF
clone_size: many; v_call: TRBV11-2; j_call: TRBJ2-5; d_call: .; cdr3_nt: TGTGCCAGCAGCTATAGGTGGGAGACCCAGTACTTC; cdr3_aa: CASSYRWETQYF
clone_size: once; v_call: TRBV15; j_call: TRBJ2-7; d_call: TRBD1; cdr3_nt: TGTGCCACCAGCTCGAGGGGACAGGGGTTGTACGAGCAGTACTTC; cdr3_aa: CATSSRGQGLYEQYF
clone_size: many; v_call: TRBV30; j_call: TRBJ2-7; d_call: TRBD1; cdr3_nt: TGTGCCTTCCGGGACAGGACCTACGAGCAGTACTTC; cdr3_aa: CAFRDRTYEQYF
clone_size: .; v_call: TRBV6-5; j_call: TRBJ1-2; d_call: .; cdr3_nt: TGTGCCAGCAGTTTACTCAACGCCCGGGGTTCGGGAGGAAACTACACCTTC; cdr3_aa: CASSLLNARGSGGNYTF
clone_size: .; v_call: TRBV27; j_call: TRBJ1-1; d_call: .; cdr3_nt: TGTGCCAGCAGTCCCTTTTTGGGGAACACTGAAGCTTTCTTT; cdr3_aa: CASSPFLGNTEAFF
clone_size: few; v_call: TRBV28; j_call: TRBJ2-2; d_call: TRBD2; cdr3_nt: TGTGCCAGCAGTCCCCCGTTAGGGAGGGTCGACACCGGGGAGCTGTTTTTT; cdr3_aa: CASSPPLGRVDTGELFF
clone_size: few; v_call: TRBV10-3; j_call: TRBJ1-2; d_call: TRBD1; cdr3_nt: TGTGCCATTACTACCACAGGGGCCCATGGCTACACCTTC; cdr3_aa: CAITTTGAHGYTF
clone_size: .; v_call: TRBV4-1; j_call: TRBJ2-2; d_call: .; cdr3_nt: TGCGCCAGCAGCCAAGTGAAGTTACGCCTTGACACCGGGGAGCTGTTTTTT; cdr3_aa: CASSQVKLRLDTGELFF
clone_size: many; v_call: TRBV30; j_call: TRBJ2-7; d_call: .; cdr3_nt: TGTGCCTGGAGTGTTTGGGGCAGGGAGAGCGACGAGCAGTACTTC; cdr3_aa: CAWSVWGRESDEQYF
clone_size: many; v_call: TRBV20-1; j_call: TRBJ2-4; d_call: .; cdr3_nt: TGCAGTGCTCAGGACGGTCTGGCCAAAAACATTCAGTACTTC; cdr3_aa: CSAQDGLAKNIQYF
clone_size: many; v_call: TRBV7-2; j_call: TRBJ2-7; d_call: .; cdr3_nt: TGTGCCAGCAGCTCTACTAGCTCCAGCTCCTACGAGCAGTACTTC; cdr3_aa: CASSSTSSSSYEQYF